This T cell receptor beta chain was captured by sequencing in a study of CD8 T cells in ankylosing spondylitis (TCRdb year 2017). Regarding the research as a whole: The study set out to find disease-linked TCR variants by profiling T cell receptor beta repertoires in ankylosing spondylitis patients and healthy donors. The whole study cohort included some 100 healthy donors and 25 or so ankylosing spondylitis patients. Peripheral blood was sampled, and synovial fluid was additionally collected from ankylosing spondylitis patients. Points the paper makes about the study in general: A TCR beta motif made up of several highly homologous amino acid variants appeared to be characteristic of blood from ankylosing spondylitis patients. Some of the motif variants had been reported before in the synovial fluid and blood of reactive arthritis patients, a finding that suggests common disease-initiation mechanisms. The disease-linked clones were reported as significantly enriched in matched synovial fluid samples from ankylosing spondylitis patients. In peripheral blood, the disease-linked clones were found at relatively low frequencies and had a CD8+ phenotype.

This clonotype was counted ten times or more. What antigen it recognizes has not been identified. No base quality information exists; no much larger clone differs at one position. Sequencing was performed on an Illumina HiSeq 2500. TCR beta libraries were prepared by quantitative 5'-RACE with molecular barcodes. As for the authors' bioinformatics: A new computational method based on a probabilistic model of VDJ rearrangement was used to identify disease-linked TCR variants. TCRdb reprocessed the public reads (quality trimming at Q25 with fastp, clone calling with MiXCR) and kept in-frame beta chains. CDR3 protein sequences are deduplicated, and each keeps its most common genes and DNA. The V and J calls were determined by TCRdb, not by the authors. Here the sample has about 460,000 distinct CDR3 sequences; roughly 5.3% occur a single time. Clones ranked in the top ten supply roughly 3.5% of the sample.

The CDR3, cysteine through phenylalanine, is 17 amino acids long. The entry retains the CDR3 DNA only, 51 bases that are in frame from base 1. From the germline V gene, CDR1 is ENHRY and CDR2 is SYGVKD. V loses 3 bases of germline sequence and J loses 5 bases, and the interval between the two ends is 22 bases. Specimen: blood, either unsorted or a sorted T cell fraction (not recorded which). In this chain, TRBV10-3 is recombined with TRBJ2-5; too little of a D gene remains to name it. This sequence originates from a male donor with ankylosing spondylitis. CDR3 loop: CAISESLIKGFTETQYF. The nucleotide sequence is TGTGCCATCAGTGAAAGTTTAATCAAGGGATTTACGGAGACCCAGTACTTC.